A selection of T cell receptor beta chains follows, all from one sample in a study of PD-1 blockade in classical Hodgkin lymphoma. Profiled with immunoSEQ multiplex PCR; TCRdb holds only in-frame clones, not every one. The repertoire has around 23,000 clones, over 80% of them found once; the top ten carry over 1.5%. This material consisted of CD4+ T cells from blood, taken at baseline. These receptors came from a human donor with classical Hodgkin lymphoma. Both conserved end residues are part of each CDR3. Fields, in order: clone size, D gene, CDR3 length, J gene, V gene, CDR3 protein, CDR3 DNA. D genes are given only for firm matches. Rows give clone size only sometimes, using once, few, many, or a class for an expanded clone.

>NA|NA|13|TRBJ1-5|TRBV7-2
CASSLQAYQPQHF
TGTGCCAGCAGCTTACAGGCCTATCAGCCCCAGCATTTT
>NA|NA|13|TRBJ2-7|TRBV11-3
CASSLGGTYEQYF
TGTGCCAGCAGCTTGGGCGGAACCTACGAGCAGTACTTC
>NA|NA|15|TRBJ1-1|TRBV19
CASSTQTSQHTEAFF
TGTGCCAGTAGTACCCAGACAAGCCAGCACACTGAAGCTTTCTTT
>NA|NA|15|TRBJ2-3|TRBV5-4
CASSLGTLSTDTQYF
TGTGCCAGCAGCCTCGGGACATTGAGCACAGATACGCAGTATTTT
>few|NA|15|TRBJ1-1|TRBV16
CASSRAGQMNTEAFF
TGTGCCAGCAGCCGCGCTGGACAGATGAACACTGAAGCTTTCTTT
>NA|NA|14|TRBJ2-7|TRBV5-4
CASRHRDNSYEQYF
TGTGCCAGCAGGCACCGGGACAACTCCTACGAGCAGTACTTC
>NA|TRBD1|16|TRBJ1-2|TRBV10-3
CATDPGTATSNYGYTF
TGTGCCACAGACCCCGGGACAGCCACGTCAAACTATGGCTACACCTTC
>NA|NA|12|TRBJ1-2|TRBV5-6
CASSLGPDGYTF
TGTGCCAGCAGCTTGGGGCCAGACGGCTACACCTTC
>NA|NA|15|TRBJ2-1|TRBV2
CASTIQEIIYNEQFF
TGTGCCAGCACCATACAGGAGATTATTTACAATGAGCAGTTCTTC
>NA|TRBD2|16|TRBJ2-3|TRBV10-3
CAISESSGGATDTQYF
TGTGCCATCAGTGAGTCGAGCGGGGGGGCAACAGATACGCAGTATTTT
>NA|TRBD1|15|TRBJ2-1|TRBV9
CASSVAQGVYNEQFF
TGTGCCAGCAGCGTAGCTCAGGGGGTCTACAATGAGCAGTTCTTC
>NA|NA|12|TRBJ2-2|TRBV5-6
CASSLDTGELFF
TGTGCCAGCAGCCTAGACACCGGGGAGCTGTTTTTT
>NA|NA|15|TRBJ1-4|TRBV30
CAWSVWGSNNEKLFF
TGTGCCTGGAGTGTATGGGGCAGCAATAATGAAAAACTGTTTTTT
>NA|NA|14|TRBJ1-5|TRBV18
CASSEATGPRPQHF
TGTGCCAGCTCCGAAGCCACAGGGCCTAGGCCCCAGCATTTT
>NA|NA|16|TRBJ1-5|TRBV28
CASSSFTAGSNQPQHF
TGTGCCAGCAGTTCATTCACAGCTGGTAGCAATCAGCCCCAGCATTTT
>NA|TRBD2|15|TRBJ2-5|TRBV4-2
CASSQDWSGAKTQYF
TGTGCCAGCAGCCAAGATTGGAGCGGGGCAAAGACCCAGTACTTC
>NA|NA|15|TRBJ1-2|TRBV7-2
CASSLQGLTNYGYTF
TGTGCCAGCAGCTTACAGGGCCTCACTAACTATGGCTACACCTTC
>NA|TRBD1|14|TRBJ1-6|TRBV25-1
CATSLQGAASPLHF
TGTGCCACTTCACTTCAGGGGGCCGCTTCACCCCTCCACTTT
>NA|NA|13|TRBJ2-1|TRBV7-3
CASSPREANEQFF
TGTGCCAGCAGCCCTCGAGAGGCCAATGAGCAGTTCTTC
>NA|TRBD1|12|TRBJ1-2|TRBV29-1
CSVGQDITGYTF
TGCAGCGTAGGACAGGATATCACGGGCTACACCTTC
>NA|TRBD1|16|TRBJ1-3|TRBV9
CASSAWDRLSGNTIYF
TGTGCCAGCAGCGCCTGGGACAGATTATCTGGAAACACCATATATTTT
>NA|TRBD1|15|TRBJ1-6|TRBV11-2
CASSPMTGHNSPLHF
TGTGCCAGCAGCCCTATGACAGGGCATAATTCACCCCTCCACTTT
>NA|TRBD2|16|TRBJ2-1|TRBV2
CASSVRGGRTGNEQFF
TGTGCCAGCAGTGTACGGGGGGGCAGGACGGGCAATGAGCAGTTCTTC
>NA|TRBD2|12|TRBJ2-7|TRBV29-1
CSAIAGDYEQYF
TGCAGCGCAATAGCGGGGGACTACGAGCAGTACTTC
>NA|TRBD2|16|TRBJ2-3|TRBV27
CASSSLAGGNTDTQYF
TGTGCCAGCAGTAGTCTAGCGGGGGGAAACACAGATACGCAGTATTTT
>NA|NA|14|TRBJ2-3|TRBV14
CASSPSTGADTQYF
TGTGCCAGCAGCCCGTCGACGGGAGCAGATACGCAGTATTTT
>NA|TRBD2|17|TRBJ2-7|TRBV11-3
CASSLRSGGPSSYEQYF
TGTGCCAGCAGCTTACGTAGCGGGGGGCCCAGCTCCTACGAGCAGTACTTC
>NA|NA|15|TRBJ1-5|TRBV5-6
CASSLRQGGYQPQHF
TGTGCCAGCAGCTTGCGCCAGGGAGGATACCAGCCCCAGCATTTT
>NA|TRBD2|15|TRBJ2-1|TRBV5-4
CASSFSGGAMGEQFF
TGTGCCAGCAGCTTTAGCGGGGGGGCGATGGGCGAGCAGTTCTTC
>once|NA|14|TRBJ1-1|TRBV7-2
CASSPFQGNTEAFF
TGTGCCAGCAGCCCGTTTCAGGGGAACACTGAAGCTTTCTTT
>few|TRBD2|16|TRBJ2-3|TRBV27
CASSPRLAGSTDTQYF
TGTGCCAGCAGTCCCCGCTTAGCGGGGTCCACAGATACGCAGTATTTT
>NA|NA|13|TRBJ1-1|TRBV29-1
CSVDRLINTEAFF
TGCAGCGTTGATCGGCTTATTAACACTGAAGCTTTCTTT
>NA|NA|15|TRBJ1-1|TRBV11-2
CASSLVFGGDTEAFF
TGTGCCAGCAGCTTAGTTTTTGGGGGAGACACTGAAGCTTTCTTT
>NA|TRBD1|13|TRBJ2-7|TRBV6-5
CASSSGDRAEQYF
TGTGCCAGCAGTTCGGGGGACAGGGCCGAGCAGTACTTC
>NA|NA|14|TRBJ1-4|TRBV7-9
CASSRASLNEKLFF
TGTGCCAGCAGCCGAGCTTCTCTGAATGAAAAACTGTTTTTT